A selection of T cell receptor beta chains follows, all from one sample in a study of blood T cell repertoires in COVID-19. Here immunoSEQ multiplex PCR was the method, and the copy in TCRdb shows in-frame clones only, minus some. The profile covers about 200,000 clones, with 65% to 85% appearing a single time and about 7.7% taken by the ten largest. The sequencing input was PBMCs or T cells enriched from blood (not recorded which). These receptors were obtained from a woman in her 40s with acute COVID-19. CDR3s include the opening cysteine and the closing phenylalanine or tryptophan. The D gene is left open where the match is weak. Some rows mark clone size as missing; the rest say once, few, many or name a class of expanded clone.

TRBV16,.,TRBJ1-1,15,.,TGTGCCAGCAGCGGTTTAATTACAGGGAACACTGAAGCTTTCTTT,CASSGLITGNTEAFF
TRBV20-1,.,TRBJ2-5,13,TRBD1,TGCAGTGCTAATGACAGGGGGCGAGAGACCCAGTACTTC,CSANDRGRETQYF
TRBV4-3,.,TRBJ2-3,15,.,TGCGCCAGCAGCCAAGATGTCTTAAGCACAGATACGCAGTATTTT,CASSQDVLSTDTQYF
TRBV12-3/TRBV12-4,.,TRBJ2-7,11,.,TGTGCCAGCAGTTTGGGCCACGAGCAGTACTTC,CASSLGHEQYF
TRBV7-2,once,TRBJ2-1,15,TRBD2,TGTGCCAGCAGACGAACTAGCGGGGATTACAATGAGCAGTTCTTC,CASRRTSGDYNEQFF
TRBV10-3,.,TRBJ2-2,16,TRBD1,TGTGCCATCGGGTCCTCCTGGACAGGGACCACCGGGGAGCTGTTTTTT,CAIGSSWTGTTGELFF
TRBV7-2,.,TRBJ1-2,13,.,TGTGCCAGCAGCTCCATGGACAGCCTACGCTACACCTTC,CASSSMDSLRYTF
TRBV7-9,.,TRBJ1-6,14,.,TGTGCCAGCAGCTTGGGGCCGGGGGATTCACCCCTCCACTTT,CASSLGPGDSPLHF
TRBV2,.,TRBJ1-1,13,.,TGTGCCAGCACTCGAGGTTGGCAGATTGAAGCTTTCTTT,CASTRGWQIEAFF
TRBV19,many,TRBJ2-1,16,TRBD2,TGTGCCAGTAGTATATTGGGGACTAGCGGGAGTATGACGCAGTTCTTC,CASSILGTSGSMTQFF
TRBV25-1,.,TRBJ1-1,14,TRBD1,TGTGCCAGCAGGGGACAGGGTGGCGGCACTGAAGCTTTCTTT,CASRGQGGGTEAFF
TRBV27,.,TRBJ2-1,17,.,TGTGCCAGCAGTTTATCGGCGGGGCCGAGCTCCTACAATGAGCAGTTCTTC,CASSLSAGPSSYNEQFF
TRBV27,once,TRBJ1-6,15,.,TGTGCCAGCAGCCAGGCGGGAAGAAGGGACTCACCCCTCCACTTT,CASSQAGRRDSPLHF
TRBV27,.,TRBJ1-6,16,.,TGTGCCAGCAGTGGCCTGCGGGGGGCCCGTAATTCACCCCTCCACTTT,CASSGLRGARNSPLHF
TRBV7-2,.,TRBJ2-5,14,TRBD2,TGTGCCAGCAGCACACGACGGGAGGGTGGGACCCAGTACTTC,CASSTRREGGTQYF
TRBV19,.,TRBJ2-5,17,TRBD1,TGTGCCAGTAGTATGCAGACTGGGGGACAGGGCCAAGAGACCCAGTACTTC,CASSMQTGGQGQETQYF
TRBV7-8,few,TRBJ2-7,14,.,TGTGCCAGCAGCTTAATACGGGGGACCTACGAGCAGTACTTC,CASSLIRGTYEQYF
TRBV9,.,TRBJ1-6,16,.,TGTGCCAGCAGCGTAGATCGGGGAGGGCCAGGTTCACCCCTCCACTTT,CASSVDRGGPGSPLHF